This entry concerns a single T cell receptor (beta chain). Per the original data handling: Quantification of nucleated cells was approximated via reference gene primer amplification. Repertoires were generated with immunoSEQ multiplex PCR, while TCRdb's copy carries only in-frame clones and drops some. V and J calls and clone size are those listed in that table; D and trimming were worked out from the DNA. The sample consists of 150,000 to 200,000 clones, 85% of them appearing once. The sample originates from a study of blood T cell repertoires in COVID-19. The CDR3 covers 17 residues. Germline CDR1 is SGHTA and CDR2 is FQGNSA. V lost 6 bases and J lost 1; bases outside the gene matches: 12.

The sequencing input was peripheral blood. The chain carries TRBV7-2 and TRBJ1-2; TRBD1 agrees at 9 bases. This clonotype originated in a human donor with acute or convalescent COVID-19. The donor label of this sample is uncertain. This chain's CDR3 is CASSLTGTGSYNYGYTF. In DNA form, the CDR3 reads TGTGCCAGCAGTTTGACCGGGACAGGGAGCTATAACTATGGCTACACCTTC.